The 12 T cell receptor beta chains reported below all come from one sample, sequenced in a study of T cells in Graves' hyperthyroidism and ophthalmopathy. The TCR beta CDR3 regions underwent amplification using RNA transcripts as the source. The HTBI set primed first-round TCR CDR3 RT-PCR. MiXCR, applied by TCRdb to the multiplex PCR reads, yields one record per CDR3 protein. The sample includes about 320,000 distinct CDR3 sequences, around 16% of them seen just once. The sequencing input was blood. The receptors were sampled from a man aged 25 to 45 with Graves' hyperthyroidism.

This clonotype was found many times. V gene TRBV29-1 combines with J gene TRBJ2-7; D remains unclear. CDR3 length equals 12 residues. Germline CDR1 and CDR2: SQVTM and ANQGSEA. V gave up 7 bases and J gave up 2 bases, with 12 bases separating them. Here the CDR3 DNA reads TGCAGCGCTGGGGAAGGTCCCTACGAGCAGTACTTC. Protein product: CSAGEGPYEQYF.

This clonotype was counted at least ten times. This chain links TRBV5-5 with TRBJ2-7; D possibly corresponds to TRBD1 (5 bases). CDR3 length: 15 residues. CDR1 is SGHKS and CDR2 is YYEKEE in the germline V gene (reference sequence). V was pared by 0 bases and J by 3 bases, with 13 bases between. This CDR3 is CASSLEWQGFYEQYF. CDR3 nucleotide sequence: TGTGCCAGCAGCTTGGAGTGGCAGGGATTCTACGAGCAGTACTTC.

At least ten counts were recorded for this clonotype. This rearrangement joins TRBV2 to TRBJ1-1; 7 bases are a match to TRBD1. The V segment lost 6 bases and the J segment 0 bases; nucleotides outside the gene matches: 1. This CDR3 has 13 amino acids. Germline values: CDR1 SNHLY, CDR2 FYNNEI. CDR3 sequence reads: CASRGQMNTEAFF. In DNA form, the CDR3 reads TGTGCCAGCAGGGGACAGATGAACACTGAAGCTTTCTTT. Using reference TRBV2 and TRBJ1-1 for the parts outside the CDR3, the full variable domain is EPEVTQTPSHQVTQMGQEVILRCVPISNHLYFYWYRQILGQKVEFLVSFYNNEISEKSEIFDDQFSVERPDGSNFTLKIRSTKLEDSAMYFCASRGQMNTEAFFGQGTRLTVV.

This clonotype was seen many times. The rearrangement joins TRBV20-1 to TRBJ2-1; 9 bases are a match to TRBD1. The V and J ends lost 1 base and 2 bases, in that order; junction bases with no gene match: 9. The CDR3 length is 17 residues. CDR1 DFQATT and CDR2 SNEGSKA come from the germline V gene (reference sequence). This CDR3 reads CSARASFRDRAYNEQFF. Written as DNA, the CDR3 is TGCAGTGCTAGAGCGTCATTCCGGGACAGGGCCTACAATGAGCAGTTCTTC.

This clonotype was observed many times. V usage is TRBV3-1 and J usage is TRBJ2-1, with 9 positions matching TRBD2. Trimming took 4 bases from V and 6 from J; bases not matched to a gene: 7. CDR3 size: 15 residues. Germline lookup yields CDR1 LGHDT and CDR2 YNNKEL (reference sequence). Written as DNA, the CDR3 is TGTGCCAGCAGCCTAACCGGGACTAGCTCCAATGAGCAGTTCTTC. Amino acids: CASSLTGTSSNEQFF.

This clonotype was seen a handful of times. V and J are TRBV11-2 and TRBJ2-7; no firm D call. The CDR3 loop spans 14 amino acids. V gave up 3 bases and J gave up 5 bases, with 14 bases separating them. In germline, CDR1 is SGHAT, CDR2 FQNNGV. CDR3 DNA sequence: TGTGCCAGCAGCTTCGACACCCGAGGCCACGAGCAGTACTTC. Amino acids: CASSFDTRGHEQYF.

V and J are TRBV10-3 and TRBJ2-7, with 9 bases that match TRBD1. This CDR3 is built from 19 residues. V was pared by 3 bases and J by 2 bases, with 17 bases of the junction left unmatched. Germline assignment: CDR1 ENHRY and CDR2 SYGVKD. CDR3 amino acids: CAISDHGTGRLQKTYEQYF. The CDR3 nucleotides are TGTGCCATCAGTGACCACGGGACAGGGAGATTACAAAAGACCTACGAGCAGTACTTC.

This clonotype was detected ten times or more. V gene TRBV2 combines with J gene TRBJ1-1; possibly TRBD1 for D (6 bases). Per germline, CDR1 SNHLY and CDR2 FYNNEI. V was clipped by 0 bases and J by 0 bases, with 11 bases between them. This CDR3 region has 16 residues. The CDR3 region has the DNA TGTGCCAGCAGTGAAGCACCCAGGGGATTGAACACTGAAGCTTTCTTT. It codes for CASSEAPRGLNTEAFF.

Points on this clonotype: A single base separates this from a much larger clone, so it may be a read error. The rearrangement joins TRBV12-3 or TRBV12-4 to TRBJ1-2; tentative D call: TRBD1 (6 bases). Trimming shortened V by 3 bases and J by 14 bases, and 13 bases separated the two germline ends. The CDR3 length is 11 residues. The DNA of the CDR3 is TGTGCCAGCAGTTTGACGAGGGGGGCAACCTTC. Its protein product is CASSLTRGATF.

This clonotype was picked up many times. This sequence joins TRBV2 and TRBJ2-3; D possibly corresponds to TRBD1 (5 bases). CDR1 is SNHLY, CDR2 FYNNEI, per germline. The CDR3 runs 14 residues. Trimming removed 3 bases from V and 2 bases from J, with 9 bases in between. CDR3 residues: CASSDLGPTDTQYF. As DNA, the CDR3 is TGTGCCAGCAGTGATCTGGGGCCCACAGATACGCAGTATTTT.

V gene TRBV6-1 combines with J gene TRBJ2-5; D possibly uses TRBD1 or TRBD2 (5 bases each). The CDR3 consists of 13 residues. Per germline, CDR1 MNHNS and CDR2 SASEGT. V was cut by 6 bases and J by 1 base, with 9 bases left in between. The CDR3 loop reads CASRRDPQETQYF. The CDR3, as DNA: TGTGCCAGCAGAAGGGACCCCCAAGAGACCCAGTACTTC.

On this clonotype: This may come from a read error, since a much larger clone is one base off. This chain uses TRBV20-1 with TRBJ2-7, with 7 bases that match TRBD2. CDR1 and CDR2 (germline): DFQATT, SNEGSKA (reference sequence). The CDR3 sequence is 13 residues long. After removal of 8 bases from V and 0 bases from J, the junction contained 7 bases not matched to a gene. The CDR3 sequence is CSTLAVSSYEQYF. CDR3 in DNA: TGCAGTACTCTAGCGGTTAGCTCCTACGAGCAGTACTTC.